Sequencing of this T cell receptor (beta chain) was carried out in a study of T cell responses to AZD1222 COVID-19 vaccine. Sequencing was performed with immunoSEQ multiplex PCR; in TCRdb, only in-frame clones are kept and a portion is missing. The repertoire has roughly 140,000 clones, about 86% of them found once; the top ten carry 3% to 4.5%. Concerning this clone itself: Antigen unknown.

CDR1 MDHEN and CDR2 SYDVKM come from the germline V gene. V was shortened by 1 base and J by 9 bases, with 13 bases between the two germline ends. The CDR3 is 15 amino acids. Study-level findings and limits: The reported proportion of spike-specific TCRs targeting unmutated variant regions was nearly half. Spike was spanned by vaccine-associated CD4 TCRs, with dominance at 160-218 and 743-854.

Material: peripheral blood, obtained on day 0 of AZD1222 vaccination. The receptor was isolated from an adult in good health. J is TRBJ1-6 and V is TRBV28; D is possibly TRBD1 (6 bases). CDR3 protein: CASSLLQGIGSPLHF. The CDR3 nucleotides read TGTGCCAGCAGTTTATTACAGGGTATAGGTTCACCCCTCCACTTT. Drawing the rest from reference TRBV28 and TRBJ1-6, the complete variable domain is DVKVTQSSRYLVKRTGEKVFLECVQDMDHENMFWYRQDPGLGLRLIYFSYDVKMKEKGDIPEGYSVSREKKERFSLILESASTNQTSMYLCASSLLQGIGSPLHFGNGTRLTVT.